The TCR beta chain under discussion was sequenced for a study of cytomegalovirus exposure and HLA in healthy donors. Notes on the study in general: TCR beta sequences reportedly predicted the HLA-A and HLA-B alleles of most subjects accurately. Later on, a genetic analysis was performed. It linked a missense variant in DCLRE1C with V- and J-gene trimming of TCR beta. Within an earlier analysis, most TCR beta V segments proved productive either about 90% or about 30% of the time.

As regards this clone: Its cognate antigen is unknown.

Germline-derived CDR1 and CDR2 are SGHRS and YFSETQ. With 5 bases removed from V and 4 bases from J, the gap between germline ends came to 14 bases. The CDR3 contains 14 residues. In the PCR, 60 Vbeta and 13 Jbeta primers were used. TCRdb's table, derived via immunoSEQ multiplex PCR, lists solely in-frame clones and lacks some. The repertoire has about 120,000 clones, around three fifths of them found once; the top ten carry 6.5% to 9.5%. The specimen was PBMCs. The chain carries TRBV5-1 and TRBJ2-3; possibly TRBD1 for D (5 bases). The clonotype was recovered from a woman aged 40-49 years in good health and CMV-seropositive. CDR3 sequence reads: CASRIAQVSDTQYF. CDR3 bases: TGCGCCAGCAGAATCGCACAGGTGTCAGATACGCAGTATTTT.